This T cell receptor (beta chain) derives from a study of T cells after yellow fever vaccination. Study-level findings and limits: Abundant bulk-population clonotypes could contaminate the FACS-sorted repertoires. Though it reached lower strength, the secondary response hit its peak faster, day 5 versus 15.

This clonotype has more than one count but fewer than ten. Its antigen is not known. TCRdb re-called the 5' RACE reads through MiXCR, storing one row per CDR3 protein. The sample includes around 310,000 distinct CDR3 sequences, 3.5% to 5% of them seen just once. Sequencing was performed on PBMCs, taken 15 days after the yellow fever booster vaccination. The origin of this receptor is a man between 18 and 35 years old who received the YFV17D yellow fever vaccine.

CDR3 DNA: TGTGCCACCAGTGAAAGGGGAGGCGGGAATCAGCCCCAGCATTTT. Encoded protein: CATSERGGGNQPQHF. The gene calls are TRBV24-1 and TRBJ1-5, with D possibly being TRBD1 (5 bases). Germline V gene data show CDR1 as KGHDR and CDR2 as SFDVKD. The CDR3 extends over 15 amino acids. V was trimmed by 4 bases and J by 4 bases, leaving 13 bases between them.